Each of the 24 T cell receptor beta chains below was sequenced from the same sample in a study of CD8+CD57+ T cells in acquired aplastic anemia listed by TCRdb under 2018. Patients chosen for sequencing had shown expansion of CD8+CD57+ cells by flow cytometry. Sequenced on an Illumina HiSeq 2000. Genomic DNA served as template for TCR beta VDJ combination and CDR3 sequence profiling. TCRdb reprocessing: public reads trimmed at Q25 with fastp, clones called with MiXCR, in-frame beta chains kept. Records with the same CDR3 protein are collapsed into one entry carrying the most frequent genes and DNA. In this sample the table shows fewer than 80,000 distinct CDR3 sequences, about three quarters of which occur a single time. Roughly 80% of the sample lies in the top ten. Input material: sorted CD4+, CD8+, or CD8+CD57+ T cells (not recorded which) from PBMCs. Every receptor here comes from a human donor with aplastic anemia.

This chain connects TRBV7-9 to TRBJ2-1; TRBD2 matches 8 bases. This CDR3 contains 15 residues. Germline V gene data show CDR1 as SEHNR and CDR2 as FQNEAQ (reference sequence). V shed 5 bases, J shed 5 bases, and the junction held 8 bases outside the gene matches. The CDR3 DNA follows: TGTGCCAGCAGCCGAGCCCGACTAGCGAACAATGAGCAGTTCTTC. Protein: CASSRARLANNEQFF.

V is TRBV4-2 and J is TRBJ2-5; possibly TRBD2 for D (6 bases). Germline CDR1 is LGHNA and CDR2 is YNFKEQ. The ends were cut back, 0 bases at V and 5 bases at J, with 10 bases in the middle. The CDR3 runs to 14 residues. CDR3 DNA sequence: TGTGCCAGCAGCCAAGATACCGGGGGTGAGACCCAGTACTTC. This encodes CASSQDTGGETQYF.

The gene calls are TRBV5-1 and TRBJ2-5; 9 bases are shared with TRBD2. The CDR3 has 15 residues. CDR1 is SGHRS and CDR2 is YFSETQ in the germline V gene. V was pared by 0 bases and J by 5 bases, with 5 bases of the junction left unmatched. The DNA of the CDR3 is TGCGCCAGCAGCTTGGTAGCGGGAGAGCTTGAGACCCAGTACTTC. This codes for CASSLVAGELETQYF.

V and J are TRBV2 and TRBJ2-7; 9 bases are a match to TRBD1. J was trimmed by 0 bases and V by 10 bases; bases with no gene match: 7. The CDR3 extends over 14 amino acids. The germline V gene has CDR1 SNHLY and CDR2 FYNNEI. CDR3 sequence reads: CATGETGGSYEQYF. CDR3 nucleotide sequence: TGTGCCACTGGGGAGACAGGGGGCTCCTACGAGCAGTACTTC.

CDR3 residues: CASTRDRGRADTQYF. In DNA form, the CDR3 reads TGTGCCAGCACCCGGGACAGGGGGCGAGCAGATACGCAGTATTTT. The chain couples TRBV19 to TRBJ2-3; TRBD1 agrees at 12 bases. The length of the CDR3 is 15 residues. The germline V gene encodes CDR1 LNHDA and CDR2 SQIVND (reference sequence). The V segment lost 9 bases and the J segment 4 bases; nucleotides outside the gene matches: 8.

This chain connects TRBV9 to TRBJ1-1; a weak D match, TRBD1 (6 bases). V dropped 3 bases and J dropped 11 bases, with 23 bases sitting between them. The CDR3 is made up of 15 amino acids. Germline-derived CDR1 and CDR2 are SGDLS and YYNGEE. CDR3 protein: CASSATGTPTSVAFF. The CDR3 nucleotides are TGTGCCAGCAGCGCAACCGGGACACCGACGTCTGTGGCTTTCTTT.

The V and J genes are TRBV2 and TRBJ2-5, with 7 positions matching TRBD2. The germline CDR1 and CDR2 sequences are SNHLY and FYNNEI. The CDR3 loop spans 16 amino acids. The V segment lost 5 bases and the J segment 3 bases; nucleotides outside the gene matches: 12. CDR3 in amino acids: CASSFPGGTGEETQYF. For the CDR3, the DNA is TGTGCCAGCAGTTTCCCCGGGGGGACGGGGGAAGAGACCCAGTACTTC.

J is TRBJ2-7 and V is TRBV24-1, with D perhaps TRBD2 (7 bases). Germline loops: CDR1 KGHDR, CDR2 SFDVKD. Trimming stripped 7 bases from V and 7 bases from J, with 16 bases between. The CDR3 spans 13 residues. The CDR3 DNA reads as TGTGCCACCAGCGACTGGGGGGGCGGGGAGCAGTACTTC. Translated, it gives CATSDWGGGEQYF.

DNA of the CDR3: TGTGCCAGCAGCTTAGTGGGGGCCAGTGAAAAACTGTTTTTT. Translated, it gives CASSLVGASEKLFF. The gene calls are TRBV7-9 and TRBJ1-4; perhaps TRBD1 as D (6 bases). There are 14 residues in the CDR3. V lost 1 base, J lost 7 bases, and 10 bases lay in between. Germline V gene data show CDR1 as SEHNR and CDR2 as FQNEAQ (reference sequence).

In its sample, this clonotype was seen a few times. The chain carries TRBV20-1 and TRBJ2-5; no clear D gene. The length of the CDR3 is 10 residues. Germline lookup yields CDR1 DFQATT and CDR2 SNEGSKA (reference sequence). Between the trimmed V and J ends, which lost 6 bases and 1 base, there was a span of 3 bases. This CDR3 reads CSAAQETQYF. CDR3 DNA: TGCAGTGCCGCCCAAGAGACCCAGTACTTC.

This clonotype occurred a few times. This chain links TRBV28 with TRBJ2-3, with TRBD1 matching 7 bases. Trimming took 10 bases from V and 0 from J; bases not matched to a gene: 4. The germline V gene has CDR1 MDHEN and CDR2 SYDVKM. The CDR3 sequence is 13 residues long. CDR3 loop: CANRDRSTDTQYF. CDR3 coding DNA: TGTGCCAACCGGGACAGAAGCACAGATACGCAGTATTTT.

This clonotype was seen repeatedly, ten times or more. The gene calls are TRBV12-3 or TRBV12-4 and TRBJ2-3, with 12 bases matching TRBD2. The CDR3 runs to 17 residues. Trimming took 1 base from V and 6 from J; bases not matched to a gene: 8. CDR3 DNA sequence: TGTGCCAGCAGTTTAGGGACTAGCGGGACGGATAGGGATACGCAGTATTTT. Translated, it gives CASSLGTSGTDRDTQYF.

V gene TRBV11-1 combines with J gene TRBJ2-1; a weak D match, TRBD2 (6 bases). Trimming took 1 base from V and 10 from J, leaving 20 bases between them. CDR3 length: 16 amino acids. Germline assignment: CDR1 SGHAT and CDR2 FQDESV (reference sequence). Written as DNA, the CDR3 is TGTGCCAGCAGCTTAGTCGCGGGGCCCAGCCGGGGCGAGCAGTTCTTC. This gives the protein CASSLVAGPSRGEQFF.

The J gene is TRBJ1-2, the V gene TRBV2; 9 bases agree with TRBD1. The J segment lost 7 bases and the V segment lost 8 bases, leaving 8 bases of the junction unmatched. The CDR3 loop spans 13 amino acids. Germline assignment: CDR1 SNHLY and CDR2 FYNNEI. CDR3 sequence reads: CASPGQGMGGYTF. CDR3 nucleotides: TGTGCCAGCCCCGGACAGGGGATGGGTGGCTACACCTTC.

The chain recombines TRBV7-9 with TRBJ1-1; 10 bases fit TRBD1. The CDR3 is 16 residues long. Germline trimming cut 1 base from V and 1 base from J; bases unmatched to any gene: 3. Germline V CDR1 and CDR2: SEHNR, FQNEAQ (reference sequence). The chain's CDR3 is CASSLGQGAANTEAFF. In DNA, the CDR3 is TGTGCCAGCAGCTTAGGACAGGGGGCAGCGAACACTGAAGCTTTCTTT. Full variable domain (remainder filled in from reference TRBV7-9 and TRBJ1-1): DTGVSQNPRHKITKRGQNVTFRCDPISEHNRLYWYRQTLGQGPEFLTYFQNEAQLEKSRLLSDRFSAERPKGSFSTLEIQRTEQGDSAMYLCASSLGQGAANTEAFFGQGTRLTVV.

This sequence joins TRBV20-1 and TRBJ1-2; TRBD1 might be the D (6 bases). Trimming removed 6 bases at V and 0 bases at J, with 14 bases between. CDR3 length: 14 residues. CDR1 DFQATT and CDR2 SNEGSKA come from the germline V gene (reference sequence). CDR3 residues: CSAPDSLANYGYTF. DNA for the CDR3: TGCAGTGCACCGGACAGTCTCGCTAACTATGGCTACACCTTC.

CDR3 sequence reads: CASTELLGTQYF. The CDR3 nucleotides read TGTGCCAGCACCGAACTCTTGGGTACGCAGTATTTT. The chain uses TRBV7-8 and TRBJ2-3; D ambiguous. Germline V lookup: CDR1 SGHVS, CDR2 FQNEAQ. There are 12 residues in the CDR3. Trimming removed 7 bases from V and 8 bases from J, with 13 bases in between.

The CDR3 protein is CASRGSSSPLHF. The CDR3, as DNA: TGTGCCAGCAGGGGATCGTCATCACCCCTCCACTTT. The rearrangement links TRBV12-3 or TRBV12-4 to TRBJ1-6; D is undetermined. The germline V and J ends were trimmed by 6 bases and 10 bases, with 10 bases remaining between them. The CDR3 covers 12 residues.

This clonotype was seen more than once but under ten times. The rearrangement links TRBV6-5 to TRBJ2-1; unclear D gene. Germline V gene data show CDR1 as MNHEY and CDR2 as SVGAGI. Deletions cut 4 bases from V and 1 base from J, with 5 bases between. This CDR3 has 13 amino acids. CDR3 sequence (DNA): TGTGCCAGCAGTTTTGGGTCCTACAATGAGCAGTTCTTC. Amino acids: CASSFGSYNEQFF.

CDR3 residues: CASSEPGGPETQYF. In DNA form, the CDR3 reads TGTGCCAGCAGCGAACCGGGGGGGCCCGAGACCCAGTACTTC. The chain employs TRBV25-1 and TRBJ2-5; 8 bases map to TRBD2. The CDR3 contains 14 residues. Germline-derived CDR1 and CDR2 are MGHDK and SYGVNS. V trimming: 6 bases; J trimming: 5 bases; junction bases outside the gene matches: 8.

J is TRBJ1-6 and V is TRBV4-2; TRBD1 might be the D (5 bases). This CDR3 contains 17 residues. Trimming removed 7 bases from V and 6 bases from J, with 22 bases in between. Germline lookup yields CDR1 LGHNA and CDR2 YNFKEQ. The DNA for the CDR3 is TGTGCCAGCACCAATGAACGAGGGGCGCAGGGTAATTCACCCCTCCACTTT. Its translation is CASTNERGAQGNSPLHF.

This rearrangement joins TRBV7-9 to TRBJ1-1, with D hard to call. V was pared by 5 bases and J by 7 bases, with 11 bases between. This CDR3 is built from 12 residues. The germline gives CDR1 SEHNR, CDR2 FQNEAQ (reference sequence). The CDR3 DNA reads TGTGCCAGCAGCCAGCCGGGGATTGAAGCTTTCTTT. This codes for CASSQPGIEAFF.

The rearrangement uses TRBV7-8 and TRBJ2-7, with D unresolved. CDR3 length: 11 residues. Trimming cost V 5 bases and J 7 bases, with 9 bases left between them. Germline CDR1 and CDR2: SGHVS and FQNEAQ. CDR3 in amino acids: CASSLQREQYF. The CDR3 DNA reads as TGTGCCAGCAGCCTACAGAGGGAGCAGTACTTC.

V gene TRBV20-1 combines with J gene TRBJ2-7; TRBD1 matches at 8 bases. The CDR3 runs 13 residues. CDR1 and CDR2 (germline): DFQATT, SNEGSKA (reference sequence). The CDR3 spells CSAGGRTNYEQYF. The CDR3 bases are TGCAGCGCAGGGGGCAGGACAAACTACGAGCAGTACTTC.